This entry concerns a single TCR beta chain. These data come from a study of blood T cell repertoires in COVID-19. The repertoire was sequenced with immunoSEQ multiplex PCR; TCRdb's copy has only in-frame clones and lacks some. In the table there are about 250,000 clones, around 84% of which are singletons. This CDR3 spans 14 amino acids. V shed 3 bases and J shed 0 bases, with 8 bases lying between them. Germline values: CDR1 SGHVS, CDR2 FQNEAQ. The chain has TRBV7-8 and TRBJ1-1, with a tentative D call TRBD1 (5 bases). This TCR came from a man in his forties who had recovered from COVID-19. Sequencing used PBMCs or T cells enriched from blood (not recorded which). The CDR3 loop is CASSLGGMNTEAFF. Here the CDR3 DNA reads TGTGCCAGCAGCTTGGGGGGGATGAACACTGAAGCTTTCTTT.